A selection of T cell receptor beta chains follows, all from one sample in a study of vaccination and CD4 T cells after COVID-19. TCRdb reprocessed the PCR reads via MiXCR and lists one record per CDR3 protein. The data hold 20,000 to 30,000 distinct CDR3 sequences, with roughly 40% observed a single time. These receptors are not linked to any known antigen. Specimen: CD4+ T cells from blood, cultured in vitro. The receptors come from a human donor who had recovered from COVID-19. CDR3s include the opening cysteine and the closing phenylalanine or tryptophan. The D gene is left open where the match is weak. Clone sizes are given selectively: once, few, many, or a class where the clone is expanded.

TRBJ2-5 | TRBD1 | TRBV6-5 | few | TGTGCCAGCAGTTTCCTGAGGGACAGCGCTACAACCCAGTACTTC | CASSFLRDSATTQYF
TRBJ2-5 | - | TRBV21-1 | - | TGTGCCAGCAGCACCGGGGAGGGTTCCGCCCAAGAGACCCAGTACTTC | CASSTGEGSAQETQYF
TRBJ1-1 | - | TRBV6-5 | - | TGTGCCAGCAGTTCCGGAGGAGTCACTGAAGCTTTCTTT | CASSSGGVTEAFF
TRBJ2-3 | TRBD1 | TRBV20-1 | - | TGCAGTGCTAGACGGGGACAGGATGGCACAGATACGCAGTATTTT | CSARRGQDGTDTQYF
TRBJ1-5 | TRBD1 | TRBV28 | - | TGTGCCAGCAGGGCCCGGACAGGGAACCAGCCCCAGCATTTT | CASRARTGNQPQHF
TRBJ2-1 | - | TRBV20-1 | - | TGCAGTGCTCAGTCCGCCTACAATGAGCAGTTCTTC | CSAQSAYNEQFF
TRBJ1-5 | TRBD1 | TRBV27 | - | TGTGCCAGCAGTTTAATTTCAGGGGGGCGAATGACCCATCAGCCCCAGCATTTT | CASSLISGGRMTHQPQHF
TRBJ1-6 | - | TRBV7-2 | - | TGTGCCAGCAGCCGCGACGAAAATTCACCCCTCCACTTT | CASSRDENSPLHF
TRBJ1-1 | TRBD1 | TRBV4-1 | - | TGCGCCAGCAGCCATCCGGGACAGGTTGACACTGAAGCTTTCTTT | CASSHPGQVDTEAFF
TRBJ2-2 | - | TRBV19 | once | TGTGCCAGTAGTATAACATGGGGGCGCGGGGAGCTGTTTTTT | CASSITWGRGELFF
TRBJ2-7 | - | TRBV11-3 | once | TGTGCCAGCAGCTTAAGGTCCCTTCTACAGCACTTC | CASSLRSLLQHF
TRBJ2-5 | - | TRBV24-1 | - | TGTGCCACCAGTGATTACGGGGTTGGCCAAGAGACCCAGTACTTC | CATSDYGVGQETQYF
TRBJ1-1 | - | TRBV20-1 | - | TGCAGTGCGGCGGGACTCCCGAACACTGAAGCTTTCTTT | CSAAGLPNTEAFF
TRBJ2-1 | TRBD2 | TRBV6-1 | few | TGTGCCAGCAGAGATGGACTAGCGGGGAGGGATGAGCAGTTCTTC | CASRDGLAGRDEQFF
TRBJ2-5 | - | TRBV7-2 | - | TGTGCCAGCAGCTTAGAGCACGTACAAGAGACCCAGTACTTC | CASSLEHVQETQYF
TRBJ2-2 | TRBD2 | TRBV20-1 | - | TGCAGTGCCCCCGGACTAGCGGGACTGAACACCGGGGAGCTGTTTTTT | CSAPGLAGLNTGELFF
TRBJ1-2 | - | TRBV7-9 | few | TGTGCCAGCAGCTACACCGACGGCGATTATGGCTACACCTTC | CASSYTDGDYGYTF
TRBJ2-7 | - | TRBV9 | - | TGTGCCAGCAGCGTAGGCAGGGGGGCCTACGAGCAGTACTTC | CASSVGRGAYEQYF
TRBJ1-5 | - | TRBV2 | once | TGTGCCAGCAGACAACCCAATCAGCCCCAGCATTTT | CASRQPNQPQHF
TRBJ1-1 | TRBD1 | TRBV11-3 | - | TGTGCCAGCAGCTTTTCGCGGACCAGGGGGGCTGAAGCTTTCTTT | CASSFSRTRGAEAFF
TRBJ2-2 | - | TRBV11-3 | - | TGTGCCAGCAGCTTAGGTAGACGGCGGGGCACCGGGGAGCTGTTTTTT | CASSLGRRRGTGELFF
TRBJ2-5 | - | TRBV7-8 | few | TGTGCCAGCAGCTTGGCGGGGACCGGAGGAGAGACCCAGTACTTC | CASSLAGTGGETQYF
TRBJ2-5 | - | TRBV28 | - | TGTGCCAGCAGTTTACGAACTACCGAGACCCAGTACTTC | CASSLRTTETQYF
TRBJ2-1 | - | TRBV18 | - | TGTGCCAGCTCACCCAGCTCCTACAATGAGCAGTTCTTC | CASSPSSYNEQFF
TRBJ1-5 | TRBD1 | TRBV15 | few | TGTGCCACCAGCAGGCGGTCGGGACAGGTCCTAAATCAGCCCCAGCATTTT | CATSRRSGQVLNQPQHF
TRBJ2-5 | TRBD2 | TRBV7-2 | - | TGTGCCAGCAGCTTAGTGGGAGGGTTGGAGACCCAGTACTTC | CASSLVGGLETQYF
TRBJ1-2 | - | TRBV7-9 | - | TGTGCCAGCAGCCCATCCTATGGCTACACCTTC | CASSPSYGYTF
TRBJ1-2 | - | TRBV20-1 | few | TGCAGTGCTAGAGATCTCGGATATGGCTACACCTTC | CSARDLGYGYTF
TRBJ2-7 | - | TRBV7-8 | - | TGTGCCAGCAGCCCCGCCACGAGACTCGAGCAGTACTTC | CASSPATRLEQYF
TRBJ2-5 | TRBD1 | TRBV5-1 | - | TGCGCCAGCAGCTTCCGGGACAGAGGCCAAGAGACCCAGTACTTC | CASSFRDRGQETQYF
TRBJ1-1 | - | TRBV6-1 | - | TGTGCCACGGTTTTAGAACCACTGAACACTGAAGCTTTCTTT | CATVLEPLNTEAFF
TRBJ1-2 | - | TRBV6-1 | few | TGTGCCAGCAAACTAAGTTCAATTCTCAACTATGGCTACACCTTC | CASKLSSILNYGYTF
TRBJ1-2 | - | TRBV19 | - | TGTGCCAGTAGTATGATGGGCAATGGCTACACCTTC | CASSMMGNGYTF
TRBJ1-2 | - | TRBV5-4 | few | TGTGCCAGCAGCCCTAGACCGGGACAAACCTATGGCTACACCTTC | CASSPRPGQTYGYTF
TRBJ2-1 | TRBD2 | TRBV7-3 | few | TGTGCCAGCAGCTTAATAGCGGGGGGCGATGAGCAGTTCTTC | CASSLIAGGDEQFF
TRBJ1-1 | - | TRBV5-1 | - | TGCGCCAGCAGCAGATCGGACCCCACTGAAGCTTTCTTT | CASSRSDPTEAFF
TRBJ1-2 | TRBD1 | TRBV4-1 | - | TGCGCCAGCAGCCAGGTCATAAGGGGGCAAGGCTACACCTTC | CASSQVIRGQGYTF
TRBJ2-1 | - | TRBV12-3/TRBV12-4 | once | TGTGCCAGCAGTTTAAGGGACAACTCCTACAATGAGCAGTTCTTC | CASSLRDNSYNEQFF
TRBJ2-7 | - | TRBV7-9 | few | TGTGCCAGCAGCTTATCAGAAAGCTCCTACGAGCAGTACTTC | CASSLSESSYEQYF
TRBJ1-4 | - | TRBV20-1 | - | TGCAGTGCTATACGGACCGGTAAGCTGTTTTTT | CSAIRTGKLFF
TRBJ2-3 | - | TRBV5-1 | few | TGCGCCAGCAGCTCAGCTGGGAGGACAAGAGCCACAGATACGCAGTATTTT | CASSSAGRTRATDTQYF
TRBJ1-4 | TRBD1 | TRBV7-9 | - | TGTGCCAGCAGCGCTTTTTTACAGGGGGCGGGGGAAAAACTGTTTTTT | CASSAFLQGAGEKLFF
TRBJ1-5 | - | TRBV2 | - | TGTGCCAGCAGTGGAAAGGGACGCAATCAGCCCCAGCATTTT | CASSGKGRNQPQHF
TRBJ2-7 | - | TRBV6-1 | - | TGTGCCAGCTTGCTACACAGTGCCAGGGGCGAGCAGTACTTC | CASLLHSARGEQYF
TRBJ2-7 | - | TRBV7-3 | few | TGTGCCAGCAGCCAGGCAGGGCAGAGCTACGAGCAGTACTTC | CASSQAGQSYEQYF
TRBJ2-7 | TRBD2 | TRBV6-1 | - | TGTGCCAGCAGAGAAGGACTAGCGGGATCCTACGAGCAGTACTTC | CASREGLAGSYEQYF
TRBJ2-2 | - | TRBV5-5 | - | TGTGCCAGCAGCTTGAAAGGTTTGGGGGATGGTGGAATGACCGGGGAGCTGTTTTTT | CASSLKGLGDGGMTGELFF
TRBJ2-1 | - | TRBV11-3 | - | TGTGCCAGCAGCTTAGTAAGACCTCTCTGGGGTTCCTACAATGAGCAGTTCTTC | CASSLVRPLWGSYNEQFF
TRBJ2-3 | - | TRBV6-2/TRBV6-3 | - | TGTGCCAGCAGCCACAGTAGCGCCGCGGCGGCCACAGATACGCAGTATTTT | CASSHSSAAAATDTQYF
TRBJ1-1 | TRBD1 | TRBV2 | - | TGTGCCAGCAGTGAAGTACAGGGGCGGAACACTGAAGCTTTCTTT | CASSEVQGRNTEAFF
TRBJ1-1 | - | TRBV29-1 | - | TGCAGCGTTGTAGCCCCCAGGGATGGCACTGAAGCTTTCTTT | CSVVAPRDGTEAFF
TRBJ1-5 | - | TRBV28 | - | TGTGCCAGCACCCCCGGTGGAACAGGGAATCAGCCCCAGCATTTT | CASTPGGTGNQPQHF
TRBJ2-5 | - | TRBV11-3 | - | TGTGCCAGCAGCTTAGGGGAAGGGTGGGAGACCCAGTACTTC | CASSLGEGWETQYF
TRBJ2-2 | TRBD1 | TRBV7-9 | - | TGTGCCAGCAGCTTTCTACAGGGGAGTTACGCCGGGGAGCTGTTTTTT | CASSFLQGSYAGELFF
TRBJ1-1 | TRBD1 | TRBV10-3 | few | TGTGCCATCGGAAGCTGGACAGGGGTCACTGAAGCTTTCTTT | CAIGSWTGVTEAFF
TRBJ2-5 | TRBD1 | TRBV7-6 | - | TGTGCCAGCAGCCCAAGACAGGGGAAAGAGACCCAGTACTTC | CASSPRQGKETQYF
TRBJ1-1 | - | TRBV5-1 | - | TGCGCCAGCAGCTTGGGGGCAGGGCCCAACACTGAAGCTTTCTTT | CASSLGAGPNTEAFF
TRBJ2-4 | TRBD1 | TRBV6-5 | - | TGTGCCAGCAGTTACGGACAGGGGGGAAACATTCAGTACTTC | CASSYGQGGNIQYF
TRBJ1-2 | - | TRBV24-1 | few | TGTGCCACCAGTGATCCGGGACGCTCTAACTATGGCTACACCTTC | CATSDPGRSNYGYTF